The source of this TCR beta chain is a study of shared clonotypes between healthy human individuals. With respect to this clone: Its matching antigen is unknown.

An even split of each subset's genomic DNA across several immunoSEQ plates was performed. TCRdb's copy holds only in-frame clones and misses some; the assay was immunoSEQ multiplex PCR. The sample carries some 2,000,000 clones, almost 96% recorded once. The study's findings and limits: A small donor pool kept down the genetic and exposure-history diversity that was represented.

The CDR3 length is 14 residues. Per the germline V gene, CDR1 is MDHEN and CDR2 is SYDVKM. Trimming took 10 bases from V and 2 from J; bases not matched to a gene: 8. The TCR was taken from a man aged 18 to 30 in good health. The sequenced sample consisted of naive CD4+ T cells sorted from blood. The subset here: CD45RA+ positively selected. The chain has TRBV28 and TRBJ2-7, with 10 positions matching TRBD1. CDR3 coding DNA: TGTGCCACCTCGTGGACAGGGGGTGCCTACGAGCAGTACTTC. It is translated as CATSWTGGAYEQYF.